Sequencing of this TCR beta chain was carried out in a study of blood T cells in healthy people across ages. In the study overall: About one barcoded beta molecule per two T cells was captured by template switching. Whole-study findings and limits: Estimates of diversity drawn from one million T cells were considered underestimates.

Sample-barcoded 5' priming and a J-beta primer mix drove a second PCR of 7 to 11 cycles. TCRdb reprocessed the 5' RACE reads with MiXCR, giving one entry per CDR3 protein. This table has more than 550,000 distinct CDR3 sequences, approximately 22% appearing once. V lost 0 bases to trimming and J lost 6 bases; unmatched junction nucleotides: 2. Per germline, CDR1 SGHTA and CDR2 FQGNSA. The CDR3 spans 14 residues. As regards this clonotype: The antigen is not known.

This chain uses TRBV7-2 with TRBJ2-4; 7 nucleotides match TRBD2. Material for sequencing was blood. The TCR sequence derives from a man between 65 and 80 years old in good health. CDR3 coding DNA: TGTGCCAGCAGCTTAGCGGTAGCGGGAAACATTCAGTACTTC. Translated: CASSLAVAGNIQYF.